These 29 T cell receptor beta chains were sequenced from one sample in a study of T cell repertoires in cytomegalovirus infection. A single record per CDR3 protein comes from TCRdb applying MiXCR to the reads. This sample yields 200,000 to 300,000 distinct CDR3 sequences, of which roughly 12% are seen a single time; approximately 1.8% belongs to the top ten. What was sequenced was PBMCs. Every receptor here comes from a human donor in good health (CMV status not recorded). Some clones in this sample may be carry-over from other donors' samples.

Ten or more counts support this clonotype. The rearrangement links TRBV5-6 to TRBJ1-1; D gene uncertain. The CDR3 is made up of 14 amino acids. Trimming shortened V by 5 bases and J by 1 base, and 12 bases separated the two germline ends. Per germline, CDR1 SGHDT and CDR2 YYEEEE. The CDR3 DNA follows: TGTGCCAGCAGTGACCCGGGTTCGAACACTGAAGCTTTCTTT. This codes for CASSDPGSNTEAFF.

This clonotype was seen ten or more times. The chain uses TRBV6-2 or TRBV6-3 and TRBJ2-1; 7 positions match TRBD2. Germline trimming cut 5 bases from V and 8 bases from J; bases unmatched to any gene: 12. Germline V gene lookup returns CDR1 MNHEY and CDR2 SVGEGT. The length of the CDR3 is 15 residues. The CDR3 coding sequence is TGTGCCAGCAGTCTAAGACTAGCTCAGAAGGATGAGCAGTTCTTC. Its protein is CASSLRLAQKDEQFF.

This clonotype was recorded a few times. The CDR3 region is CASSESSGVGQPQHF. DNA for the CDR3: TGTGCCAGCAGTGAATCTTCTGGGGTGGGACAGCCCCAGCATTTT. This chain links TRBV25-1 with TRBJ1-5; no clear D gene. The V and J ends lost 1 base and 7 bases respectively, with 14 bases between them. Germline V lookup: CDR1 MGHDK, CDR2 SYGVNS. CDR3 length: 15 residues.

The rearrangement joins TRBV10-3 to TRBJ1-1; D gene unclear. The CDR3 totals 16 residues. CDR1 is ENHRY, CDR2 SYGVKD, per germline. Trimming left V 6 bases short and J 1 base short, with 18 bases between. The CDR3 coding sequence is TGTGCCATCAGGAGGGTATCGGCAGCCCAGAACACTGAAGCTTTCTTT. This translates into CAIRRVSAAQNTEAFF.

DNA for the CDR3: TGTGCCAGCAGCAATTTAAACATGGCCACCGGGGAGCTGTTTTTT. This sequence encodes CASSNLNMATGELFF. V gene TRBV28 combines with J gene TRBJ2-2; D unclear. Germline V lookup: CDR1 MDHEN, CDR2 SYDVKM. The CDR3 loop spans 15 amino acids. Trimming removed 6 bases at V and 4 bases at J, with 15 bases between. The full variable domain, completed using reference TRBV28 and TRBJ2-2, is DVKVTQSSRYLVKRTGEKVFLECVQDMDHENMFWYRQDPGLGLRLIYFSYDVKMKEKGDIPEGYSVSREKKERFSLILESASTNQTSMYLCASSNLNMATGELFFGEGSRLTVL.

The chain employs TRBV7-2 and TRBJ1-2, with D hard to call. The CDR3 has 16 amino acids. V lost 3 bases and J lost 8, with 22 bases in between. Germline V CDR1 and CDR2: SGHTA, FQGNSA. The CDR3 DNA follows: TGTGCCAGCAGCTTTAAGTCCGGGATTCAAGGGCGGGGCTACACCTTC. Amino acids: CASSFKSGIQGRGYTF.

This chain connects TRBV6-2 or TRBV6-3 to TRBJ2-5; 15 bases match TRBD2. Unmatched junction bases numbered 10, after V lost 6 bases and J lost 5 bases. The CDR3 length is 17 residues. The germline gives CDR1 MNHEY, CDR2 SVGEGT. Here the CDR3 DNA reads TGTGCCAGCAGCCCCCGGACTAGCGGGGGGGCCTGGGAGACCCAGTACTTC. It codes for CASSPRTSGGAWETQYF.

J is TRBJ1-1 and V is TRBV12-3 or TRBV12-4; tentative D call: TRBD1 (5 bases). V lost 9 bases to trimming and J lost 12 bases, with 20 bases between them. The CDR3 has 12 amino acids. CDR3 nucleotide sequence: TGTGCCAGTACTCTCGGACGGGGGACGACTTTCTTT. It translates to CASTLGRGTTFF.

The chain has TRBV3-1 and TRBJ1-6, with TRBD1 matching 8 bases. The ends lost 4 bases at V and 5 bases at J; junction bases unmatched: 4. The CDR3 has 15 amino acids. Germline-derived CDR1 and CDR2 are LGHDT and YNNKEL (reference sequence). The CDR3 loop reads CASSPQTGDNSPLHF. CDR3 coding DNA: TGTGCCAGCAGCCCCCAGACAGGGGATAATTCACCCCTCCACTTT. Together with reference TRBV3-1 and TRBJ1-6, the CDR3 gives the full variable domain: DTAVSQTPKYLVTQMGNDKSIKCEQNLGHDTMYWYKQDSKKFLKIMFSYNNKELIINETVPNRFSPKSPDKAHLNLHINSLELGDSAVYFCASSPQTGDNSPLHFGNGTRLTVT.

In its sample, this clonotype was seen a few times. The chain uses TRBV9 and TRBJ2-2; possibly TRBD2 for D (6 bases). Germline V gene sequence: CDR1 SGDLS, CDR2 YYNGEE. This CDR3 is 17 amino acids long. V gave up 3 bases and J gave up 2 bases, with 17 bases separating them. Here the CDR3 reads CASSAVPRDSNTGELFF. As DNA, the CDR3 is TGTGCCAGCAGCGCCGTCCCCCGGGACTCAAACACCGGGGAGCTGTTTTTT.

The chain combines TRBV7-8 with TRBJ2-1; a weak D match, TRBD2 (6 bases). The germline V gene has CDR1 SGHVS and CDR2 FQNEAQ. Trimming shortened V by 0 bases and J by 8 bases, and 14 bases separated the two germline ends. The CDR3 contains 15 residues. CDR3 DNA: TGTGCCAGCAGCTTAGCAGGAGGGAGCTTCCATGAGCAGTTCTTC. It yields the protein CASSLAGGSFHEQFF.

This clonotype was counted between two and nine times. The chain couples TRBV19 to TRBJ2-7, with 9 bases identical to TRBD1. J lost 7 bases, V lost 7 bases, and 14 bases had no gene match. The length of the CDR3 is 15 residues. Germline CDR1 reads LNHDA; CDR2 reads SQIVND (reference sequence). CDR3 protein: CASTTRGRDRVEQYF. CDR3 sequence (DNA): TGTGCCAGTACCACCCGCGGCCGGGACAGGGTTGAGCAGTACTTC. Variable domain in full (rest from reference TRBV19 and TRBJ2-7): DGGITQSPKYLFRKEGQNVTLSCEQNLNHDAMYWYRQDPGQGLRLIYYSQIVNDFQKGDIAEGYSVSREKKESFPLTVTSAQKNPTAFYLCASTTRGRDRVEQYFGPGTRLTVT.

Ten or more counts support this clonotype. The chain links TRBV7-2 to TRBJ2-1; weak D call: TRBD1 (7 bases). The CDR3 runs 15 residues. In germline, CDR1 is SGHTA, CDR2 FQGNSA. With 3 bases removed from V and 6 bases from J, the gap between germline ends came to 15 bases. The CDR3 nucleotides read TGTGCCAGCAGCTTGGAGGGACAGAATCTCAATGAGCAGTTCTTC. Translating it yields CASSLEGQNLNEQFF. The variable domain in full, with the rest retrieved from reference TRBV7-2 and TRBJ2-1, is GAGVSQSPSNKVTEKGKDVELRCDPISGHTALYWYRQSLGQGLEFLIYFQGNSAPDKSGLPSDRFSAERTGGSVSTLTIQRTQQEDSAVYLCASSLEGQNLNEQFFGPGTRLTVL.

The sample holds many counts of this clonotype. The J gene is TRBJ1-4, the V gene TRBV28; D perhaps matches TRBD1 (6 bases). CDR1 is MDHEN, CDR2 SYDVKM, per germline. Between the trimmed V and J ends, which lost 5 bases and 7 bases, there was a span of 14 bases. CDR3 length equals 14 residues. In nucleotides, the CDR3 is TGTGCCAGCAGTATCCGGACAGAGGGTGAAAAACTGTTTTTT. Amino acid sequence: CASSIRTEGEKLFF. Variable domain in full (rest from reference TRBV28 and TRBJ1-4): DVKVTQSSRYLVKRTGEKVFLECVQDMDHENMFWYRQDPGLGLRLIYFSYDVKMKEKGDIPEGYSVSREKKERFSLILESASTNQTSMYLCASSIRTEGEKLFFGSGTQLSVL.

A remark on this clonotype: This sequence may be a read error, since a much larger clone differs from it by one base. The chain combines TRBV28 with TRBJ2-7; D may be TRBD1 or TRBD2 (6 bases each). This CDR3 is 14 amino acids long. Germline lookup yields CDR1 MDHEN and CDR2 SYDVKM. V lost 10 bases to trimming and J lost 5 bases, with 21 bases between them. This chain's CDR3 is CATRGGGWEHEQYF. The CDR3 region has the DNA TGTGCCACCCGAGGGGGAGGTTGGGAGCACGAGCAGTACTTC.

The CDR3 reads CASSLAGYRLHF. In DNA form, the CDR3 reads TGTGCCAGCAGCTTAGCAGGTTATCGCCTCCACTTT. The chain carries TRBV5-6 and TRBJ1-6; D gene ambiguous. The V and J ends lost 2 bases and 15 bases respectively, with 12 bases between them. In germline, CDR1 is SGHDT, CDR2 YYEEEE. CDR3 length: 12 amino acids.

This clonotype was counted between two and nine times. The V gene is TRBV6-6, the J gene TRBJ1-4; maybe TRBD1 (5 bases). The CDR3 is made up of 14 amino acids. Per the germline V gene, CDR1 is MNHNY and CDR2 is SVGAGI (reference sequence). The V end was cut by 7 bases, the J end by 8 bases, with 17 bases between. The CDR3 sequence is CASKPGAEWEKLFF. Here the CDR3 DNA reads TGTGCCAGCAAACCCGGGGCGGAGTGGGAAAAACTGTTTTTT.

A word on this clonotype: Just one base apart from a much larger clone, this may be a read error. The gene calls are TRBV19 and TRBJ1-4; 8 bases line up with TRBD1. CDR1 LNHDA and CDR2 SQIVND come from the germline V gene (reference sequence). After removal of 7 bases from V and 10 bases from J, the junction contained 11 bases not matched to a gene. The CDR3 has 14 amino acids. The CDR3 DNA reads TGTGCCAGTACCCTGACAGGGGAGTATGCAAAACTGTTTTTT. Translated: CASTLTGEYAKLFF.

This clonotype was seen a few times. V and J are TRBV20-1 and TRBJ1-3; D unresolved. V was clipped by 1 base and J by 0 bases, with 7 bases between them. This CDR3 is built from 14 residues. The germline gives CDR1 DFQATT, CDR2 SNEGSKA (reference sequence). The CDR3 nucleotides read TGCAGTGCTAGAGTGGAGGCCTCTGGAAACACCATATATTTT. It encodes CSARVEASGNTIYF.

CDR3 nucleotide sequence: TGCAGCCTACTGGGACCAGATACGCAGTATTTT. It is translated as CSLLGPDTQYF. J is TRBJ2-3 and V is TRBV29-1; the D gene could be TRBD1 or TRBD2 (5 bases each). The CDR3 contains 11 residues. Trimming took 8 bases from V and 4 from J, leaving 10 bases between them. Germline V gives CDR1 SQVTM, CDR2 ANQGSEA.

Points on this clonotype: This may stem from a read error, because a much larger clone lies one nucleotide away. The chain joins TRBV25-1 to TRBJ1-1; tentative D call: TRBD1 (6 bases). This CDR3 comprises 16 residues. CDR1 and CDR2 (germline): MGHDK, SYGVNS. The V and J ends lost 7 bases and 3 bases respectively, with 21 bases between them. As DNA, the CDR3 is TGTGCCAGCAAAGAGAGGGGGAGGTGTAGGGACACTGAAGCTTTCTTT. This sequence encodes CASKERGRCRDTEAFF.

In this sample, this clonotype turned up a few times. The genes are TRBV24-1 and TRBJ2-1, with D unclear. The CDR3 is 12 amino acids. The germline CDR1 and CDR2 sequences are KGHDR and SFDVKD. V dropped 2 bases and J dropped 6 bases, with 4 bases sitting between them. The CDR3 loop is CATSDSPNEQFF. DNA of the CDR3: TGTGCCACCAGTGATTCTCCCAATGAGCAGTTCTTC.

This chain connects TRBV29-1 to TRBJ1-1; TRBD1 agrees at 9 bases. The germline V gene has CDR1 SQVTM and CDR2 ANQGSEA. Trimming removed 4 bases from V and 3 bases from J; junction bases left unmatched: 3. This CDR3 contains 13 residues. CDR3 nucleotides: TGCAGCGTTGCAACAGGGGGCGACACTGAAGCTTTCTTT. Protein sequence: CSVATGGDTEAFF.

The chain employs TRBV29-1 and TRBJ2-1; maybe TRBD1 (5 bases). V dropped 5 bases and J dropped 3 bases, with 17 bases sitting between them. The V gene's germline CDR1 is SQVTM and CDR2 ANQGSEA. CDR3 length equals 15 residues. The CDR3 sequence is CSVKPTALYYNEQFF. The CDR3 region has the DNA TGCAGCGTTAAACCGACAGCCCTCTACTACAATGAGCAGTTCTTC.

This clonotype was seen a handful of times. The chain uses TRBV12-3 or TRBV12-4 and TRBJ1-1, with 9 bases identical to TRBD1. Germline trimming cut 5 bases from V and 4 bases from J; bases unmatched to any gene: 11. The CDR3 is 16 amino acids. The CDR3 DNA reads TGTGCCAGCAGTACCCCCTCGGGACAGGGCCGCACTGAAGCTTTCTTT. Translating gives CASSTPSGQGRTEAFF.

This clonotype was picked up many times. The V call is TRBV7-2, the J call TRBJ1-2; 8 bases map to TRBD1. The J segment lost 4 bases and the V segment lost 5 bases, leaving 12 bases of the junction unmatched. CDR3 length equals 16 residues. CDR1 and CDR2 from the germline V gene are SGHTA and FQGNSA. CDR3 bases: TGTGCCAGCAGCCTAGGACCGGGACAGGAGCTCTATGGCTACACCTTC. Translating gives CASSLGPGQELYGYTF.

This clonotype was found many times. The rearrangement uses TRBV12-3 or TRBV12-4 and TRBJ2-3; D not certain. The CDR3 is made up of 13 amino acids. The ends were cut back, 0 bases at V and 4 bases at J, with 5 bases in the middle. The CDR3 reads CASSLASPDTQYF. The CDR3 bases are TGTGCCAGCAGTTTAGCATCCCCAGATACGCAGTATTTT.

This clonotype was seen many times. V and J are TRBV20-1 and TRBJ1-1; D gene uncertain. The germline CDR1 and CDR2 sequences are DFQATT and SNEGSKA (reference sequence). V shed 3 bases and J shed 1 base, with 9 bases lying between them. The CDR3 extends over 13 amino acids. In DNA, the CDR3 is TGCAGTGCTAGCTTTGTCAGGAACACTGAAGCTTTCTTT. It encodes CSASFVRNTEAFF.

This chain connects TRBV30 to TRBJ1-2, with D unresolved. CDR1 and CDR2 from the germline V gene are GTSNPN and SVGIG (reference sequence). Trimming removed 3 bases from V and 2 bases from J, with 10 bases in between. This CDR3 has 13 amino acids. The CDR3 spells CAWRPGHNYGYTF. The CDR3 DNA is TGTGCCTGGAGGCCCGGGCACAACTATGGCTACACCTTC.